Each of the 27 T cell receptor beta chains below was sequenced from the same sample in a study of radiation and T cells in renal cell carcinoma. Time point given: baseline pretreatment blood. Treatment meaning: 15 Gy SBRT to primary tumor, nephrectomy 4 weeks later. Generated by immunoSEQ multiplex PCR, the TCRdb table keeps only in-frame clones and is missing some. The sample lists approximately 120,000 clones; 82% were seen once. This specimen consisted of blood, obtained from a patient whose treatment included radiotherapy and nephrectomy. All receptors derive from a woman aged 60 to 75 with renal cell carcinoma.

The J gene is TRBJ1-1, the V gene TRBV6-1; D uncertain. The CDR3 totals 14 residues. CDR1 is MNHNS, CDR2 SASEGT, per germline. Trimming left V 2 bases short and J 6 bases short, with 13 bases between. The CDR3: CASSEWRAAAEAFF. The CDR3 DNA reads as TGTGCCAGCAGTGAATGGAGGGCGGCGGCTGAAGCTTTCTTT.

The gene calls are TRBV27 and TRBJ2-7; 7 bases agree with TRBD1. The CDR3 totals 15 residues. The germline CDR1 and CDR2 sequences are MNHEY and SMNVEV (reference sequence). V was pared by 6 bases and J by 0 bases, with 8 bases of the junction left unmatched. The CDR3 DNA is TGTGCCAGCAGGGGGACAGAAACCCTCTCCTACGAGCAGTACTTC. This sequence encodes CASRGTETLSYEQYF.

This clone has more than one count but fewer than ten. CDR3 amino acids: CATGTGGSTIYF. Written as DNA, the CDR3 is TGTGCCACCGGGACCGGGGGGAGCACCATATATTTT. The chain recombines TRBV15 with TRBJ1-3; tentatively, D is TRBD1 (5 bases). V gave up 8 bases and J gave up 9 bases, with 14 bases separating them. The CDR3 length is 12 residues. Germline assignment: CDR1 LNHNV and CDR2 YYDKDF (reference sequence). Combining the CDR3 with reference TRBV15 and TRBJ1-3 gives the whole variable domain DAMVIQNPRYQVTQFGKPVTLSCSQTLNHNVMYWYQQKSSQAPKLLFHYYDKDFNNEADTPDNFQSRRPNTSFCFLDIRSPGLGDTAMYLCATGTGGSTIYFGEGSWLTVV.

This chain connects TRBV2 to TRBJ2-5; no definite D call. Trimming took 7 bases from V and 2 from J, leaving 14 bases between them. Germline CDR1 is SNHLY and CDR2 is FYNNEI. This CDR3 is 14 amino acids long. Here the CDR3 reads CASTRRALQETQYF. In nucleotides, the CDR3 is TGTGCCAGCACAAGACGGGCCCTACAAGAGACCCAGTACTTC.

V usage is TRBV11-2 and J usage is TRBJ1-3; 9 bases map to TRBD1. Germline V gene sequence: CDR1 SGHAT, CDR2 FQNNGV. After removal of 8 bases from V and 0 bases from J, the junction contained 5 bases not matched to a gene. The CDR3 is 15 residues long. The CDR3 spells CASGQGSSSGNTIYF. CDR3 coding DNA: TGTGCCAGCGGACAGGGGTCTTCCTCTGGAAACACCATATATTTT.

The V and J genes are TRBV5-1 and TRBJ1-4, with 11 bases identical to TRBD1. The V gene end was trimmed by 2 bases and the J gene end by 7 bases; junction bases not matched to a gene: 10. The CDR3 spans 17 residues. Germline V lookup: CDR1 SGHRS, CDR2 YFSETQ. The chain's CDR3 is CASSFWTGGARVEKLFF. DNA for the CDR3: TGCGCCAGCAGCTTTTGGACAGGGGGCGCGCGGGTTGAAAAACTGTTTTTT.

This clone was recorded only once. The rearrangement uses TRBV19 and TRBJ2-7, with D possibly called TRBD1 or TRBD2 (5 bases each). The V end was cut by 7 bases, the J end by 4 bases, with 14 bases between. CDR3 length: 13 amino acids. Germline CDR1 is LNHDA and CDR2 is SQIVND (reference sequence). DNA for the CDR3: TGTGCCAGTATGACGATTGAGGGGTACGAGCAGTACTTC. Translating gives CASMTIEGYEQYF.

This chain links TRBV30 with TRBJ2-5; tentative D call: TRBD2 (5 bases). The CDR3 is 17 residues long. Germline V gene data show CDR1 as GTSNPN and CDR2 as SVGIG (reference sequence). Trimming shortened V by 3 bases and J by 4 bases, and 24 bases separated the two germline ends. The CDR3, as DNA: TGTGCCTGGAGCGAGCCCCGAGGCTTGAAGAGGGCAGAGACCCAGTACTTC. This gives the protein CAWSEPRGLKRAETQYF.

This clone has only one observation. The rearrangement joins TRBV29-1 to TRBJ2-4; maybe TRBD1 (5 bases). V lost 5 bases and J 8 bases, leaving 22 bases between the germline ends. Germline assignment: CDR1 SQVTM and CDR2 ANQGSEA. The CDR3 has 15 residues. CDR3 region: CSVSQGPNGVDIQYF. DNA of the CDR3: TGCAGCGTTAGCCAGGGCCCGAACGGTGTTGACATTCAGTACTTC.

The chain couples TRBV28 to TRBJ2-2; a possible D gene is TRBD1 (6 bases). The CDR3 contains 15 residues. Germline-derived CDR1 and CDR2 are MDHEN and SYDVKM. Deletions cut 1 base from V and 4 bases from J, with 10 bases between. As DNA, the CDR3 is TGTGCCAGCAGTTTATCGGACAGACCCACCGGGGAGCTGTTTTTT. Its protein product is CASSLSDRPTGELFF.

In DNA, the CDR3 is TGTGCCAGCAGCTTAATGGGCGGGACTAGCATTTACAATGAGCAGTTCTTC. This codes for CASSLMGGTSIYNEQFF. The chain is built from TRBV7-2 and TRBJ2-1; 9 bases align to TRBD2. This CDR3 spans 17 amino acids. The germline CDR1 and CDR2 sequences are SGHTA and FQGNSA. The junction had 9 bases not matched to a gene; V was cut back by 2 bases and J by 4 bases.

The CDR3 DNA reads TGTGCCAGCAGTCTGACAGGTACCTTTGGGGCCAACGTCCTGACTTTC. Amino acid sequence: CASSLTGTFGANVLTF. The chain is built from TRBV27 and TRBJ2-6, with D possibly matching TRBD1 (6 bases). V shed 5 bases and J shed 3 bases, with 14 bases lying between them. Germline CDR1 MNHEY, CDR2 SMNVEV (reference sequence). CDR3 length equals 16 residues. The full variable domain, its missing parts supplied by reference TRBV27 and TRBJ2-6, is EAQVTQNPRYLITVTGKKLTVTCSQNMNHEYMSWYRQDPGLGLRQIYYSMNVEVTDKGDVPEGYKVSRKEKRNFPLILESPSPNQTSLYFCASSLTGTFGANVLTFGAGSRLTVL.

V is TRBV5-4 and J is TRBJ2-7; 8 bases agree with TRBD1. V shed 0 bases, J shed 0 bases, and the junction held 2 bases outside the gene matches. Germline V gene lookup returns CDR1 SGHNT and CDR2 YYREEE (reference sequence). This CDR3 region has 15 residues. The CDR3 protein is CASSLEDRASYEQYF. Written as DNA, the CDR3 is TGTGCCAGCAGCTTGGAGGACAGGGCCTCCTACGAGCAGTACTTC.

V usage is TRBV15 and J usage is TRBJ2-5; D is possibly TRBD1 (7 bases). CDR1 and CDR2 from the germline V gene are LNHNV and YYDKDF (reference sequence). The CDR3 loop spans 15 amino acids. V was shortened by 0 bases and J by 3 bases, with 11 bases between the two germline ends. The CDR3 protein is CATSREEGAEETQYF. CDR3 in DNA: TGTGCCACCAGCAGAGAGGAGGGGGCCGAAGAGACCCAGTACTTC.

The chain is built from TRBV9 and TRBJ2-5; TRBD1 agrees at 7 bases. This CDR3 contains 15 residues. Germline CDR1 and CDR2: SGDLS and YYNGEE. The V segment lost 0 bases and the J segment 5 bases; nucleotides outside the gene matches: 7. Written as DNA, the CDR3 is TGTGCCAGCAGCGTAGAGGCAGGGGGTCTGGAGACCCAGTACTTC. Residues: CASSVEAGGLETQYF.

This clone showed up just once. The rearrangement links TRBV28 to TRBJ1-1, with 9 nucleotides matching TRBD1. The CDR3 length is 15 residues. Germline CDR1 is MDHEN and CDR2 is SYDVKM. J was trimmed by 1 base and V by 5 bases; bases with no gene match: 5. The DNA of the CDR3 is TGTGCCAGCAGTCCTGGGACAGGGAGGAACACTGAAGCTTTCTTT. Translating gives CASSPGTGRNTEAFF.

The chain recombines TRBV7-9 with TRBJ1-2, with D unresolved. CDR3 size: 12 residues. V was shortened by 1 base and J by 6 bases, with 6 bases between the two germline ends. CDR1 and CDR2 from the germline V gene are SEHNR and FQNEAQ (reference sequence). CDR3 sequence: CASSLEGHGYTF. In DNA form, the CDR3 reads TGTGCCAGCAGCTTAGAGGGCCATGGCTACACCTTC.

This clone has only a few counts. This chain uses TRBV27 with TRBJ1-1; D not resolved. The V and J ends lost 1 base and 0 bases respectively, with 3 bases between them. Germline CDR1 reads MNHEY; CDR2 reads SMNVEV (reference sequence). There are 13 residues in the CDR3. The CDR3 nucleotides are TGTGCCAGCAGTTTATTGATGAACACTGAAGCTTTCTTT. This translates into CASSLLMNTEAFF.

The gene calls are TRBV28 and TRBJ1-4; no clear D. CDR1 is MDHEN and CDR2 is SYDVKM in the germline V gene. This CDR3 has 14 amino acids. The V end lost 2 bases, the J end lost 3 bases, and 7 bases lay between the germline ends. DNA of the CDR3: TGTGCCAGCAGTTTACAGGCCCCTAATGAAAAACTGTTTTTT. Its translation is CASSLQAPNEKLFF. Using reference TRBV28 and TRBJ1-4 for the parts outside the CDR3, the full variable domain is DVKVTQSSRYLVKRTGEKVFLECVQDMDHENMFWYRQDPGLGLRLIYFSYDVKMKEKGDIPEGYSVSREKKERFSLILESASTNQTSMYLCASSLQAPNEKLFFGSGTQLSVL.

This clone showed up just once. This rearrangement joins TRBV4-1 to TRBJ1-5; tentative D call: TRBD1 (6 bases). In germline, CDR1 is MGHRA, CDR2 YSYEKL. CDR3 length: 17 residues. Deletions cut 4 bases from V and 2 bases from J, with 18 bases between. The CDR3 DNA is TGCGCCAGCAGCCCCACACGGGGGGCGGAGGGCAATCAGCCCCAGCATTTT. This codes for CASSPTRGAEGNQPQHF.

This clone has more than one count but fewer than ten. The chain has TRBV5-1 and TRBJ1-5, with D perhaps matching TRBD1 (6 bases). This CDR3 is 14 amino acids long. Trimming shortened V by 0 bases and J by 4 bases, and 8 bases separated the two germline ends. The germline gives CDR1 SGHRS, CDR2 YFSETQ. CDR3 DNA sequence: TGCGCCAGCAGCTTGGGGACAGTGAATCAGCCCCAGCATTTT. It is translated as CASSLGTVNQPQHF.

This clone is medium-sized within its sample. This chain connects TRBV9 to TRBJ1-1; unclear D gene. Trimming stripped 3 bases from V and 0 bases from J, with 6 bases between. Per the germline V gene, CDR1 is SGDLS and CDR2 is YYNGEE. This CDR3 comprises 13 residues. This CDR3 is CASSAGMNTEAFF. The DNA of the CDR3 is TGTGCCAGCAGCGCGGGTATGAACACTGAAGCTTTCTTT.

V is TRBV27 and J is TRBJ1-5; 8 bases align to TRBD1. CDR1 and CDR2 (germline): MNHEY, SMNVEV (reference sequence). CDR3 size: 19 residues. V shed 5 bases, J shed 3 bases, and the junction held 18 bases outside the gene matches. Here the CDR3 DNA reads TGTGCCAGCAGTCGCCTATCTTTCGGCGGGGACAGGAACAATCAGCCCCAGCATTTT. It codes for CASSRLSFGGDRNNQPQHF.

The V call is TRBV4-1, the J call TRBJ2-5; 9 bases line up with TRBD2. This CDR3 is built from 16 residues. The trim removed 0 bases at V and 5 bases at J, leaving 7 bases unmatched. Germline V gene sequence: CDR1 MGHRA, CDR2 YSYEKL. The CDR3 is CASSQDPGLASETQYF. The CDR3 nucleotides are TGCGCCAGCAGCCAAGATCCGGGACTAGCTTCGGAGACCCAGTACTTC.

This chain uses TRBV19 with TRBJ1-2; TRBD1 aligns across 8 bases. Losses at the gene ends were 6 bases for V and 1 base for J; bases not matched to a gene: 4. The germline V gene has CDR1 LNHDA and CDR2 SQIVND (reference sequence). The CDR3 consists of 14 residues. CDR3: CASSHRGFNYGYTF. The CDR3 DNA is TGTGCCAGTAGCCACAGGGGGTTTAACTATGGCTACACCTTC.

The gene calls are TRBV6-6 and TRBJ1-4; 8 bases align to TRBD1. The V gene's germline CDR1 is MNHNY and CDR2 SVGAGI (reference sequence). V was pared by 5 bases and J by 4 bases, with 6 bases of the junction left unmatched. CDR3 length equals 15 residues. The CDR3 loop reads CASSPGQGVNEKLFF. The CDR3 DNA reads TGTGCCAGCAGTCCAGGACAGGGAGTTAATGAAAAACTGTTTTTT.

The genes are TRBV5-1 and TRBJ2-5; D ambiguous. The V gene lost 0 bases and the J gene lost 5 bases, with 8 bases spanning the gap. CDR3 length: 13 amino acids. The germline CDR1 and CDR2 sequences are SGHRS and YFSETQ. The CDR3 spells CASSLVPGETQYF. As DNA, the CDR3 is TGCGCCAGCAGCTTGGTGCCCGGGGAGACCCAGTACTTC.